This T cell receptor (beta chain) was identified during a study of shared T cell receptors in the human thymus (dated by TCRdb to the early 2020s). About the study as a whole: The study investigated the way shared, self-reactive T-cell receptor alpha chains are produced in the human thymus.

V is shortened by 3 bases, J by 5 bases, and the region joining them spans 7 bases. CDR1 and CDR2 (SEHNR, FQNEAQ) derive from the germline V gene (reference sequence). There are 13 amino acids in the CDR3, from cysteine to phenylalanine inclusive. Only the CDR3 portion is preserved as DNA: 39 bases, with reading frame beginning at the first base. Libraries were constructed by the immunoSEQ multiplex PCR assay. TCRdb holds this immuneACCESS table with in-frame rearrangements only. Some clones are missing; in checked studies, unresolved V genes explain under half, and the rest has no known cause. This sample comprises approximately 580,000 clones, 78% of them detected only once. The ten biggest clones cover about 0.013% of the sample. For this clone: Which antigen it targets is not known. Base qualities are not provided; no much larger clone lies one nucleotide away.

Another study also made use of these data, one on human thymus T cells. From that second study: Immunologically healthy infants undergoing open corrective cardiac surgery for congenital heart defects in Finland were used as donors. Thymus tissue was collected as surgical resects that were removed during corrective cardiac surgery. Biased V and J gene segment usage appeared to be present in both thymic and peripheral blood repertoires. The related research found that thymic TCR repertoires overlapped highly between unrelated individuals. The study characterized TCR alpha and beta repertoires from under 10 infant thymus samples and a few related peripheral blood samples. The cohort included several male and two female infants, with donor ages spanning 7 to 244 days. Thymocytes were mechanically released from the tissue and were stored as pellets of 10-30 million cells at -70 degrees C. A QIAsymphony instrument was used to extract genomic DNA from frozen cell pellets. TCRB and TCRAD loci were amplified from a standardized quantity of quality-controlled genomic DNA using the immunoSEQ multiplex PCR assay. The amplicons spanned the V(D)J region and were long enough to cover the CDR3 and allow V and J genes to be identified. Amplicon sequencing was performed on an Illumina platform through the commercial immunoSEQ service. Corrections for primer bias and sequencing errors followed previously described methods, while TCRAD and TCRB definitions were based on the IMGT database. The repertoires were analysed using immunoSEQ Analyzer 3.0 and VDJTools for basic statistics, V/J segment usage, diversity estimates, rarefaction and pairwise overlap. To estimate diversity, the Chao1, ChaoE, Efron-Thisted, Shannon and inverse Simpson indices were applied, and diversity was also estimated on datasets down-sampled to the smallest sample. Repertoire overlap was assessed by strict matching of CDR3 nucleotide sequence, V gene and J gene, and clustering was done by Jaccard-based multidimensional scaling. On average, about 800,000 unique TCRB clonotypes were obtained from thymus samples, compared with roughly 84,000 from blood samples.

This clonotype originated in a boy under two years old with a congenital heart defect. Donor details come from another sample of the same person, matched by shared clones. The V gene is TRBV7-9 and the J gene is TRBJ2-2; the D gene cannot be resolved reliably. The sequenced material came from thymocytes. The bases are TGTGCCAGCAGCTTGTTAGAAACCGGGGAGCTGTTTTTT. Its amino acids are CASSLLETGELFF.